Each of the 3 T cell receptor beta chains below was sequenced from the same sample in a study of identical twins. TCRdb redid the calling of the 5' RACE reads with MiXCR, one entry per CDR3 protein. The data show 450,000 to 650,000 distinct CDR3 sequences, around 15% seen once. A further study also used this sample, focusing on yellow fever vaccine responses in identical twins.

Sequencing input: CD4+ T cells sorted from blood. The receptors shown here come from a woman under 30 in good health.

The chain joins TRBV18 to TRBJ2-3; the D gene is possibly TRBD2 (5 bases). This CDR3 spans 18 amino acids. V was shortened by 1 base and J by 4 bases, with 21 bases between the two germline ends. Per germline, CDR1 KGHSH and CDR2 LQKENI. The CDR3 DNA reads as TGTGCCAGCTCACCACTGTATTCCAGCGGCAGCGAGGCAGATACGCAGTATTTT. It encodes CASSPLYSSGSEADTQYF.

This clonotype turned up a few times. This sequence joins TRBV20-1 and TRBJ1-5; no clear D. V lost 5 bases and J lost 5, with 10 bases in between. Germline-derived CDR1 and CDR2 are DFQATT and SNEGSKA (reference sequence). CDR3 length: 12 residues. The CDR3 is CSASTLYQPQHF. The DNA for the CDR3 is TGCAGTGCTTCTACCCTGTATCAGCCCCAGCATTTT.

The chain recombines TRBV7-2 with TRBJ2-2, with D uncertain. V was pared by 1 base and J by 2 bases, with 11 bases between. This CDR3 spans 16 amino acids. Germline loops: CDR1 SGHTA, CDR2 FQGNSA. The CDR3 DNA is TGTGCCAGCAGCTTAGTTCGCGTACCCAACACCGGGGAGCTGTTTTTT. It specifies CASSLVRVPNTGELFF.